This entry lists 27 T cell receptor beta chains sequenced from one sample in a study of T cells in Graves' hyperthyroidism and ophthalmopathy. It was RNA transcripts that yielded the amplified TCR beta CDR3 regions. RT-PCR in the first round (using the HTBI primer set) targeted the TCR CDR3. TCRdb called the multiplex PCR reads again in MiXCR, with one record for every CDR3 protein. Found here are 500,000 to 750,000 distinct CDR3 sequences, approximately 15% of them singletons; the top ten hold approximately 7%. Sequencing was carried out using blood. The receptors derive from a woman in her thirties with Graves' hyperthyroidism.

This clonotype was seen ten or more times. The chain recombines TRBV5-1 with TRBJ2-7; D possibly corresponds to TRBD2 (5 bases). V was pared by 1 base and J by 6 bases, with 20 bases between. Germline assignment: CDR1 SGHRS and CDR2 YFSETQ. There are 16 residues in the CDR3. CDR3 DNA sequence: TGCGCCAGCAGCTTGTTGGGCGGCGCGGGCACTGTCGAGCAGTACTTC. It is translated as CASSLLGGAGTVEQYF.

This rearrangement joins TRBV6-5 to TRBJ2-7, with 8 bases identical to TRBD2. J was trimmed by 4 bases and V by 0 bases; bases with no gene match: 8. Germline CDR1 is MNHEY and CDR2 is SVGAGI. CDR3 size: 16 residues. CDR3 in DNA: TGTGCCAGCAGTTACTCGGGGGGACTAGATAGTTACGAGCAGTACTTC. Protein product: CASSYSGGLDSYEQYF.

The chain is built from TRBV12-3 or TRBV12-4 and TRBJ2-3, with D possibly matching TRBD1 (5 bases). The CDR3 extends over 14 amino acids. V gave up 6 bases and J gave up 2 bases, with 12 bases separating them. In DNA form, the CDR3 reads TGTGCCAGCAGGGAGCAGGGTGTCACAGATACGCAGTATTTT. Its translation: CASREQGVTDTQYF.

This clonotype was counted ten times or more. This chain joins TRBV27 and TRBJ1-1; D might be TRBD1 (5 bases). The germline V gene has CDR1 MNHEY and CDR2 SMNVEV (reference sequence). V lost 5 bases to trimming and J lost 10 bases, with 17 bases between them. This CDR3 comprises 13 residues. The CDR3 protein is CASSPRQGPAAFF. The CDR3 DNA is TGTGCCAGCAGTCCACGCCAGGGTCCCGCAGCTTTCTTT.

Of note for this clonotype: Since a much larger clone is just one base distant, this may be a read error. The J gene is TRBJ2-7, the V gene TRBV12-3 or TRBV12-4, with TRBD2 matching 10 bases. The V and J ends lost 6 bases and 2 bases, in that order; junction bases with no gene match: 22. This CDR3 contains 20 residues. CDR3 protein: CASSPGLAGDSVIRPYEQYF. The CDR3 bases are TGTGCCAGCAGCCCCGGGCTAGCGGGAGATAGTGTTATCAGGCCCTACGAGCAGTACTTC.

At least ten counts were recorded for this clonotype. CDR3: CASSLGRRGETQYF. CDR3 coding DNA: TGTGCCAGCAGCTTAGGGAGGAGAGGGGAGACCCAGTACTTC. The chain employs TRBV7-3 and TRBJ2-5, with D perhaps matching TRBD2 (6 bases). This CDR3 is 14 amino acids long. V was pared by 2 bases and J by 5 bases, with 12 bases between. Germline CDR1 SGHTA, CDR2 FQGTGA.

The chain couples TRBV9 to TRBJ2-7; weak D call: TRBD1 (6 bases). V was shortened by 0 bases and J by 3 bases, with 13 bases between the two germline ends. From germline, CDR1 is SGDLS and CDR2 YYNGEE. The CDR3 sequence is 15 residues long. The chain's CDR3 is CASSVGQGTLYEQYF. CDR3 coding DNA: TGTGCCAGCAGCGTAGGTCAGGGGACCCTCTACGAGCAGTACTTC.

This clonotype was seen a few times. A single base separates this from a much larger clone, so it may be a read error. The rearrangement links TRBV2 to TRBJ2-7; D gene unclear. The CDR3 has 11 amino acids. Trimming left V 7 bases short and J 1 base short, with 5 bases between. Germline assignment: CDR1 SNHLY and CDR2 FYNNEI. The CDR3 DNA is TGTGCCAGCATGGGTTCCTACGAGCAGTACTTC. It is translated as CASMGSYEQYF.

This rearrangement joins TRBV4-1 to TRBJ1-4, with D possibly TRBD1 on 5 matching bases. The CDR3 runs 15 residues. Trimming left V 1 base short and J 6 bases short, with 12 bases between. Germline CDR1 is MGHRA and CDR2 is YSYEKL. The CDR3 loop is CASSQARDGDEKLFF. The CDR3 nucleotides read TGCGCCAGCAGCCAAGCTCGGGACGGGGATGAAAAACTGTTTTTT.

DNA of the CDR3: TGCGCCAGCAGCTTAGGGGACGGGAGGACTGAAGCTTTCTTT. Its protein is CASSLGDGRTEAFF. This sequence joins TRBV5-1 and TRBJ1-1, with D maybe TRBD1 (5 bases). CDR3 length: 14 residues. Germline loops: CDR1 SGHRS, CDR2 YFSETQ. The ends were cut back, 2 bases at V and 5 bases at J, with 13 bases in the middle.

This clonotype was seen at least ten times. This rearrangement joins TRBV7-3 to TRBJ2-2; no firm D call. Germline values: CDR1 SGHTA, CDR2 FQGTGA. The CDR3 covers 12 residues. Trimming pared 4 bases from V and 4 bases from J, leaving 4 bases between. The CDR3 loop reads CASSSTTGELFF. In DNA, the CDR3 is TGTGCCAGCAGCTCCACCACCGGGGAGCTGTTTTTT.

V gene TRBV6-1 combines with J gene TRBJ2-1; 8 bases line up with TRBD2. V was pared by 5 bases and J by 10 bases, with 10 bases of the junction left unmatched. The CDR3 consists of 14 residues. CDR1 is MNHNS, CDR2 SASEGT, per germline. The CDR3 loop reads CASSSSGFSSEQFF. The CDR3 bases are TGTGCCAGCAGTTCTAGCGGGTTTAGCTCGGAGCAGTTCTTC.

This clonotype came up many times. The chain joins TRBV20-1 to TRBJ2-7; D may match TRBD1 or TRBD2 (6 bases each). The CDR3 spans 14 residues. CDR1 and CDR2 (germline): DFQATT, SNEGSKA (reference sequence). V lost 3 bases and J 5 bases, leaving 17 bases between the germline ends. In nucleotides, the CDR3 is TGCAGTGCTAGCCCACTGACGGGGGCGCACGAGCAGTACTTC. This encodes CSASPLTGAHEQYF.

V is TRBV29-1 and J is TRBJ1-2; tentative D call: TRBD1 (5 bases). The V end lost 7 bases, the J end lost 8 bases, and 20 bases lay between the germline ends. This CDR3 has 13 residues. Germline V gives CDR1 SQVTM, CDR2 ANQGSEA. The CDR3 reads CSATVAGARGYTF. The CDR3 DNA is TGCAGCGCCACCGTCGCTGGGGCGCGGGGCTACACCTTC.

This clonotype was picked up many times. The chain carries TRBV2 and TRBJ2-2; 14 bases agree with TRBD2. CDR3 length: 16 residues. The V gene's germline CDR1 is SNHLY and CDR2 FYNNEI. V dropped 6 bases and J dropped 4; count of bases not matched to a gene: 4. CDR3 protein: CASRGLAGAATGELFF. CDR3 nucleotide sequence: TGTGCCAGCAGGGGACTAGCGGGAGCGGCCACCGGGGAGCTGTTTTTT.

This clonotype has just a few counts. Mismatch with germline at one junction end may stem from a read error. This chain joins TRBV18 and TRBJ1-1; D might be TRBD1 (5 bases). The germline gives CDR1 KGHSH, CDR2 LQKENI. The CDR3 consists of 12 residues. CDR3 region: CASSLSGGEGFF. The DNA for the CDR3 is TGTGCCAGCTCACTCTCGGGGGGGGAAGGTTTCTTT.

CDR3 coding DNA: TGTGCCAGCAGCCTACGGCAGGAGATTTTGTACACTGAAGCTTTCTTT. Residues: CASSLRQEILYTEAFF. The chain couples TRBV6-1 to TRBJ1-1; no reliable D call. V was clipped by 6 bases and J by 3 bases, with 20 bases between them. CDR3 length: 16 amino acids. Germline V gives CDR1 MNHNS, CDR2 SASEGT.

About this clonotype itself: One end of the junction does not line up with germline, which may come from a read error. The chain couples TRBV11-2 to TRBJ2-1; D unclear. This CDR3 has 12 amino acids. Germline CDR1 reads SGHAT; CDR2 reads FQNNGV. The CDR3 DNA reads as TGTGCCTGCAGCTTAGTTGGCGGTGAGCAGTTCTTC. Protein: CACSLVGGEQFF.

V gene TRBV20-1 combines with J gene TRBJ1-1; no clear D. The germline gives CDR1 DFQATT, CDR2 SNEGSKA (reference sequence). V was cut by 5 bases and J by 1 base, with 8 bases left in between. CDR3 length: 12 amino acids. The CDR3 region has the DNA TGCAGTGCTGCCGAAAGGAACACTGAAGCTTTCTTT. The encoded protein is CSAAERNTEAFF.

This clonotype was seen repeatedly, ten times or more. The chain couples TRBV29-1 to TRBJ2-7; D possibly matches TRBD1 or TRBD2 (6 bases each). Germline values: CDR1 SQVTM, CDR2 ANQGSEA. The CDR3 spans 12 residues. Trimming stripped 0 bases from V and 7 bases from J, with 10 bases between. This chain's CDR3 is CSVEEKGGEQYF. Here the CDR3 DNA reads TGCAGCGTTGAAGAAAAGGGGGGTGAGCAGTACTTC.

This chain links TRBV6-5 with TRBJ1-2; 7 bases align to TRBD1. V lost 2 bases to trimming and J lost 8 bases; unmatched junction nucleotides: 11. Germline loops: CDR1 MNHEY, CDR2 SVGAGI. This CDR3 is built from 15 residues. DNA for the CDR3: TGTGCCAGCAGTTACATGTCCGGGACAGTCGGGGGCTACACCTTC. Protein: CASSYMSGTVGGYTF.

This clonotype appeared a few times. CDR3 amino acids: CASSTSGGRNEKLFF. CDR3 DNA: TGTGCCAGCAGTACGTCCGGGGGAAGGAATGAAAAACTGTTTTTT. The V gene is TRBV6-1, the J gene TRBJ1-4, with D tentatively TRBD1 (5 bases). Germline V gene data show CDR1 as MNHNS and CDR2 as SASEGT. V was pared by 5 bases and J by 5 bases, with 15 bases between. The CDR3 is 15 residues long.

This clonotype was counted ten times or more. J is TRBJ1-1 and V is TRBV6-2 or TRBV6-3, with D perhaps TRBD1 (5 bases). V lost 7 bases to trimming and J lost 5 bases, with 17 bases between them. CDR1 and CDR2 (germline): MNHEY, SVGEGT. The CDR3 has 14 residues. The DNA of the CDR3 is TGTGCCAGCACCAAACTCAGGGTTTTTACTGAAGCTTTCTTT. Protein: CASTKLRVFTEAFF.

This clonotype was counted between two and nine times. The V call is TRBV5-5, the J call TRBJ1-1; 7 bases are a match to TRBD1. The CDR3 length is 15 residues. After removal of 3 bases from V and 5 bases from J, the junction contained 10 bases not matched to a gene. Germline CDR1 and CDR2: SGHKS and YYEKEE (reference sequence). The CDR3 protein is CASSSPNRGGTEAFF. In DNA form, the CDR3 reads TGTGCCAGCAGCTCACCTAACAGGGGAGGGACTGAAGCTTTCTTT.

This clonotype was observed at least ten times. The V gene is TRBV12-3 or TRBV12-4, the J gene TRBJ2-7; D gene unclear. This CDR3 contains 13 residues. V lost 1 base to trimming and J lost 2 bases, with 6 bases between them. This CDR3 is CASSLDYPYEQYF. CDR3 DNA: TGTGCCAGCAGTTTAGACTACCCCTACGAGCAGTACTTC.

Notes on this clonotype: The CDR3 carries no conserved terminal phenylalanine or tryptophan, so it likely arises from a read error. This chain's CDR3 is CANSYGQGGQPQHL. CDR3 nucleotide sequence: TGTGCCAACAGTTACGGGCAGGGCGGCCAGCCCCAGCATCTT. The chain has TRBV6-9 and TRBJ1-5, with D possibly being TRBD1 (5 bases). CDR3 size: 14 residues. CDR1 MNHGY and CDR2 SVAAGI come from the germline V gene.

The chain links TRBV15 to TRBJ2-4; 8 bases fit TRBD2. Losses at the gene ends were 4 bases for V and 12 bases for J; bases not matched to a gene: 11. Germline CDR1 LNHNV, CDR2 YYDKDF (reference sequence). The CDR3 has 14 amino acids. CDR3 amino acids: CATSKPSGPSTQYF. CDR3 in DNA: TGTGCCACCAGCAAGCCTAGCGGGCCAAGTACTCAGTACTTC.